This TCR beta chain stems from a study of blood T cells in healthy people across ages. Whole-study results and caveats: Long-lived donors had more naive CD4+ cells and higher diversity than aged donors.

Total RNA extraction produced at least 5.5 micrograms (per sample) for the study. Germline V gene sequence: CDR1 DFQATT, CDR2 SNEGSKA (reference sequence). CDR3 length: 11 residues. Remarks on this clonotype: Its antigen is not identified.

Combining a sample-barcoded 5' primer with a J-beta primer mix, a second PCR ran for roughly 6 to 11 cycles. Every single cDNA molecule received a tag from a template-switch adaptor with 12 random nucleotides. Each CDR3 protein gets one entry after TCRdb re-called the 5' RACE reads with MiXCR. The sample lists 850,000 or so distinct CDR3 sequences, around 26% occurring once. The material sequenced was blood. The rearrangement links TRBV20-1 to TRBJ2-4, with 7 bases lining up with TRBD2. The end of the DNA fits TRBJ2-5 better, so the J call may be wrong. This TCR was sampled from a woman aged 80 or over in good health. CDR3 sequence reads: CSARGVETQYF. The CDR3 DNA reads TGCAGTGCACGGGGGGTAGAGACCCAGTACTTC.